The entry below gives a single T cell receptor (beta chain) sequence along with its context. The sample comes from a study of cytomegalovirus exposure and HLA in healthy donors. 13 Jbeta primers and 60 Vbeta primers were used for the PCR. The repertoire was sequenced with immunoSEQ multiplex PCR; TCRdb's copy has only in-frame clones and lacks some. Of about 94,000 clones listed, more than 75% are singletons. J was trimmed by 4 bases and V by 4 bases; bases with no gene match: 4. CDR1 and CDR2 from the germline V gene are LNHNV and YYDKDF (reference sequence). CDR3 length: 14 amino acids. This TCR was sampled from a woman aged 40 to 49 in good health and CMV-seronegative. The V and J genes are TRBV15 and TRBJ2-7, with 10 bases fitting TRBD1. Sequenced sample: PBMCs. The CDR3 coding sequence is TGTGCCACCAGCACGGACAGGGGGGGTTACGAGCAGTACTTC. Encoded protein: CATSTDRGGYEQYF.